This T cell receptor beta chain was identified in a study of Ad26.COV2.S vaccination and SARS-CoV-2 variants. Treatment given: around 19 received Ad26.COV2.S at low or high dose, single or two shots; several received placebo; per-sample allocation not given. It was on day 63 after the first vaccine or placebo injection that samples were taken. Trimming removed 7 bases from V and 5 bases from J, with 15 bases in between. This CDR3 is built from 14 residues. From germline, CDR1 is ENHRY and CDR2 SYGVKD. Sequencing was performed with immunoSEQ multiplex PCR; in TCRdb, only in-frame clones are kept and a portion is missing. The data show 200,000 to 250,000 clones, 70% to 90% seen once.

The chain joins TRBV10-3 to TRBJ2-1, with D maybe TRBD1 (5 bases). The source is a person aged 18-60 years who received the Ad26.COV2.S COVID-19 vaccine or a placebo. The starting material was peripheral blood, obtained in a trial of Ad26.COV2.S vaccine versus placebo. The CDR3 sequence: CAINSRGADNEQFF. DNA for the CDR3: TGTGCCATCAACTCAAGGGGCGCCGACAATGAGCAGTTCTTC.